This entry lists 6 T cell receptor beta chains sequenced from one sample in a study of blood T cell repertoires in COVID-19. Profiling relied on immunoSEQ multiplex PCR, and the TCRdb table lists in-frame clones only, not all of them. The sample has under 300,000 clones, over 80% seen once. The sample taken for sequencing was peripheral blood. Receptors were obtained from a man aged 25 to 40 who had recovered from COVID-19.

The CDR3 sequence: CSASGRVAEQYF. CDR3 sequence (DNA): TGCAGTGCTAGTGGCAGGGTGGCCGAGCAGTACTTC. V and J are TRBV20-1 and TRBJ2-7, with D maybe TRBD1 (5 bases). Germline assignment: CDR1 DFQATT and CDR2 SNEGSKA (reference sequence). V was clipped by 3 bases and J by 6 bases, with 12 bases between them. The CDR3 totals 12 residues.

The J gene is TRBJ1-1, the V gene TRBV12-3 or TRBV12-4; TRBD1 matches 7 bases. Trimming at V came to 6 bases and at J to 9 bases, leaving 4 bases not matched to a gene. The CDR3 covers 11 residues. Here the CDR3 DNA reads TGTGCCAGCAGCCCGGGACAGCAAGCTTTCTTT. Its protein product is CASSPGQQAFF.

This chain uses TRBV20-1 with TRBJ1-1; D uncertain. V lost 4 bases and J lost 1, with 4 bases in between. Per the germline V gene, CDR1 is DFQATT and CDR2 is SNEGSKA (reference sequence). This CDR3 region has 11 residues. The CDR3 reads CSATGNTEAFF. The DNA for the CDR3 is TGCAGTGCTACGGGGAACACTGAAGCTTTCTTT.

This chain links TRBV4-1 with TRBJ1-2, with D hard to call. CDR1 is MGHRA and CDR2 is YSYEKL in the germline V gene. Trimming pared 6 bases from V and 0 bases from J, leaving 14 bases between. The CDR3 runs to 15 residues. This CDR3 is CASRHPTGTNYGYTF. The DNA for the CDR3 is TGCGCCAGCAGACATCCTACCGGGACTAACTATGGCTACACCTTC.

The V and J genes are TRBV28 and TRBJ2-2; 9 bases match TRBD2. The germline V gene encodes CDR1 MDHEN and CDR2 SYDVKM. This CDR3 is 21 amino acids long. V gave up 4 bases and J gave up 0 bases; unmatched junction bases: 18. The CDR3 sequence is CASSYPPFRAGGHSNTGELFF. The CDR3 nucleotides are TGTGCCAGCAGTTACCCTCCGTTTCGAGCGGGGGGCCACTCGAACACCGGGGAGCTGTTTTTT.

The V and J genes are TRBV5-8 and TRBJ1-6, with 9 bases that match TRBD1. The CDR3 consists of 15 residues. Germline V gene sequence: CDR1 SGHTS, CDR2 YDEGEE. V trimming: 0 bases; J trimming: 8 bases; junction bases outside the gene matches: 3. This CDR3 is CASSLVGQGYSPLHF. The CDR3 bases are TGTGCCAGCAGCTTGGTGGGACAGGGATATTCACCCCTCCACTTT.